The rows below give T cell receptor beta chains drawn from one sample of a study of technical replicates of blood from several donors. Clones were read by immunoSEQ multiplex PCR, and TCRdb kept only the in-frame ones, dropping some. The data contain 80,000 to 100,000 clones, around 96% of them singletons. Sequencing was performed on T cells isolated from PBMCs. Every receptor here comes from a human donor in good health. Both conserved end residues are part of each CDR3. D genes are given only for firm matches. Size is stated for part of the rows, as once, few or many counts, or as a class when the clone is expanded.

NA	NA	TRBJ1-1	TRBV30	CAWSLRDFFVTEAFF	TGTGCCTGGAGTCTCCGGGACTTTTTCGTAACTGAAGCTTTCTTT
NA	NA	TRBJ2-7	TRBV27	CASSPHAGGTLYEQYF	TGTGCCAGCAGTCCCCATGCTGGCGGGACCCTCTACGAGCAGTACTTC
NA	TRBD1	TRBJ1-4	TRBV10-3	CAISGGQPNEKLFF	TGTGCCATCAGTGGGGGACAGCCAAATGAAAAACTGTTTTTT
NA	TRBD1	TRBJ1-2	TRBV7-3	CASTLSGGRYGYTF	TGTGCCAGCACCCTATCAGGGGGGCGGTATGGCTACACCTTC
NA	TRBD2	TRBJ2-1	TRBV7-8	CASSLPRGIGTSGNNEQFF	TGTGCCAGCAGCTTACCGCGGGGGATAGGGACTAGCGGGAACAATGAGCAGTTCTTC
once	NA	TRBJ1-2	TRBV9	CASSVSSNYGYTF	TGTGCCAGCAGCGTATCATCTAACTATGGCTACACCTTC
NA	TRBD1	TRBJ1-2	TRBV30	CAWSRQGTGYTF	TGTGCCTGGAGCAGACAGGGGACCGGCTACACCTTC
NA	NA	TRBJ1-1	TRBV7-8	CASSLVGTTEAFF	TGTGCCAGCAGCTTAGTAGGGACAACTGAAGCTTTCTTT
NA	NA	TRBJ2-7	TRBV6-6	CASSYSNRVGTYEQYF	TGTGCCAGCAGTTACTCGAACAGGGTAGGAACCTACGAGCAGTACTTC
NA	NA	TRBJ1-1	TRBV6-1	CASSPQESDTEAFF	TGTGCCAGCAGCCCACAGGAATCTGACACTGAAGCTTTCTTT
NA	TRBD1	TRBJ2-1	TRBV4-1	CASSQDRVGEQFF	TGCGCCAGCAGCCAGGACAGGGTAGGGGAGCAGTTCTTC
NA	NA	TRBJ2-7	TRBV6-6	CASRDPNSGSYEQYF	TGTGCCAGCAGAGACCCGAATAGCGGCTCCTACGAGCAGTACTTC
NA	TRBD1	TRBJ2-2	TRBV15	CATSRYRGLNTGELFF	TGTGCCACCAGCAGATACAGGGGGTTAAACACCGGGGAGCTGTTTTTT
NA	TRBD2	TRBJ2-3	TRBV27	CASSLAGEADTQYF	TGTGCCAGCTCCTTAGCGGGAGAGGCAGATACGCAGTATTTT
NA	NA	TRBJ2-5	TRBV18	CASSPPGQPQETQYF	TGTGCCAGCTCACCACCGGGGCAGCCCCAAGAGACCCAGTACTTC
NA	TRBD1	TRBJ2-7	TRBV7-9	CASSLALDRETYEQYF	TGTGCCAGCAGCTTAGCGTTAGACAGGGAGACCTACGAGCAGTACTTC
NA	NA	TRBJ1-1	TRBV11-3	CASSLSGQPNTEAFF	TGTGCCAGCAGCTTATCTGGACAGCCAAACACTGAAGCTTTCTTT
NA	NA	TRBJ2-1	TRBV19	CASNPDRRIANEQFF	TGTGCCAGTAACCCAGACAGGAGGATTGCCAATGAGCAGTTCTTC
NA	NA	TRBJ2-4	TRBV7-3	CASSLFRGSKNIQYF	TGTGCCAGCAGCTTATTTCGTGGCTCCAAAAACATTCAGTACTTC
NA	NA	TRBJ2-4	TRBV7-6	CASSFDVGNIQYF	TGTGCCAGCAGCTTTGATGTCGGGAACATTCAGTACTTC
NA	NA	TRBJ2-7	TRBV7-8	CASSLSLTGVVEQYF	TGTGCCAGCAGCTTGAGTCTCACGGGGGTTGTCGAGCAGTACTTC
once	NA	TRBJ2-7	TRBV7-7	CASSPTGVGSYEQYF	TGTGCCAGCAGCCCCACAGGAGTCGGCTCCTACGAGCAGTACTTC
NA	TRBD1	TRBJ2-7	TRBV7-3	CASSLGIRDRRHF	TGTGCCAGCAGCTTAGGGATCCGGGACAGGAGACACTTC
once	NA	TRBJ1-1	TRBV20-1	CSAPYYTEAFF	TGCAGTGCTCCCTATTACACTGAAGCTTTCTTT
once	NA	TRBJ2-5	TRBV11-3	CASSLGPRDQETQYF	TGTGCCAGCAGCTTAGGACCTCGGGACCAAGAGACCCAGTACTTC
once	NA	TRBJ1-1	TRBV4-1	CASSQEGDTEAFF	TGCGCCAGCAGCCAAGAAGGGGACACTGAAGCTTTCTTT
NA	NA	TRBJ2-7	TRBV2	CASSGGSYEQYF	TGTGCCAGCAGTGGTGGGAGCTACGAGCAGTACTTC
NA	NA	TRBJ1-2	TRBV28	CASSLITASRGGYTF	TGTGCCAGCAGTTTAATTACCGCCTCAAGGGGTGGCTACACCTTC
NA	NA	TRBJ2-3	TRBV6-4	CASRPSGTSTDTQYF	TGTGCCAGCCGACCGTCAGGGACTAGCACAGATACGCAGTATTTT
NA	TRBD2	TRBJ2-7	TRBV7-2	CASRRTSGAYEQYF	TGTGCCAGCAGGCGGACTAGCGGGGCTTACGAGCAGTACTTC
NA	TRBD2	TRBJ2-1	TRBV4-1	CASSQEDGGIHNEQFF	TGCGCCAGCAGCCAAGAGGACGGGGGGATACACAATGAGCAGTTCTTC
NA	TRBD2	TRBJ2-5	TRBV2	CASRAGKTSGNQETQYF	TGTGCCAGCAGGGCAGGAAAGACTAGCGGAAACCAAGAGACCCAGTACTTC
NA	NA	TRBJ1-2	TRBV7-2	CASSWSGDYGYTF	TGTGCCAGCAGCTGGTCGGGAGACTATGGCTACACCTTC
NA	TRBD2	TRBJ2-1	TRBV27	CASSSGLAASYNEQFF	TGTGCCAGCAGTTCGGGACTAGCGGCCTCCTACAATGAGCAGTTCTTC
NA	NA	TRBJ2-7	TRBV19	CASSIVAGAYEQYF	TGTGCCAGTAGTATAGTTGCAGGTGCCTACGAGCAGTACTTC
NA	NA	TRBJ1-1	TRBV7-9	CASSPQGVGTEAFF	TGTGCCAGCAGCCCGCAGGGTGTGGGCACTGAAGCTTTCTTT
NA	NA	TRBJ2-1	TRBV7-9	CANARGPMNNEQFF	TGTGCCAACGCTCGAGGTCCCATGAACAATGAGCAGTTCTTC
NA	TRBD2	TRBJ2-3	TRBV28	CASSNHIAGGGDTQYF	TGTGCCAGCAGTAACCACATAGCGGGAGGGGGAGATACGCAGTATTTT
once	NA	TRBJ2-7	TRBV27	CASSLIGQAKPYEQYF	TGTGCCAGCAGTTTAATCGGCCAGGCAAAACCCTACGAGCAGTACTTC
NA	NA	TRBJ2-2	TRBV19	CATLQEGAGVGDTGELFF	TGTGCCACACTTCAGGAGGGGGCCGGGGTAGGAGACACCGGGGAGCTGTTTTTT
NA	TRBD1	TRBJ2-7	TRBV19	CASRAGGEQYF	TGTGCCAGTAGGGCAGGGGGCGAGCAGTACTTC
once	NA	TRBJ2-7	TRBV11-2	CASSLGQGHEQYF	TGTGCCAGCAGCTTAGGTCAGGGGCACGAGCAGTACTTC